The entry below gives a single T cell receptor (beta chain) sequence along with its context. The antigen is unknown. The entry originates in a study of cytomegalovirus exposure and HLA in healthy donors. Study results and limitations: One variant, a missense change in DCLRE1C, was linked in a later analysis to TCR beta V- and J-gene trimming. A later analysis showed TCR association rates differing by HLA locus, peaking at DRB1 and lowest at HLA-C.

PCR primers comprised 60 Vbeta and 13 Jbeta primers. Assay used: immunoSEQ multiplex PCR; TCRdb lists only in-frame clones, some missing. This table holds around 110,000 clones, around 69% found once. Donors sampled were nominally healthy, though unrecorded immune exposures were likely. The CDR3 is made up of 19 amino acids. Germline V gene data show CDR1 as SGHRS and CDR2 as YFSETQ. V was trimmed by 0 bases and J by 0 bases, leaving 18 bases between them. This receptor was obtained from a woman aged 40 to 55 in good health and CMV-seropositive. V gene TRBV5-1 combines with J gene TRBJ1-4, with D possibly TRBD1 on 6 matching bases. The sequenced sample was PBMCs. CDR3 in DNA: TGCGCCAGCAGCTTGGAGCGTGGGGGCGAGGGGGCAACTAATGAAAAACTGTTTTTT. It is translated as CASSLERGGEGATNEKLFF.